One and the same sample provided the 30 T cell receptor beta chains below, sequenced in a study of blood T cell repertoires in COVID-19. The table came from immunoSEQ multiplex PCR; TCRdb's copy has only in-frame clones and leaves some out. The data show around 75,000 clones, about 85% seen once. The specimen was peripheral blood. These TCRs come from a man between 65 and 85 years old with active COVID-19.

V usage is TRBV6-5 and J usage is TRBJ2-7; 7 nucleotides align to TRBD2. V was pared by 7 bases and J by 4 bases, with 10 bases of the junction left unmatched. Germline CDR1 reads MNHEY; CDR2 reads SVGAGI. This CDR3 is built from 14 residues. This chain's CDR3 is CASTHRGEAYEQYF. CDR3 DNA: TGTGCCAGCACCCACCGGGGGGAGGCTTACGAGCAGTACTTC.

This rearrangement joins TRBV19 to TRBJ2-1, with 11 bases matching TRBD2. CDR1 and CDR2 from the germline V gene are LNHDA and SQIVND (reference sequence). V was clipped by 7 bases and J by 3 bases; unmatched bases: 5. CDR3 length equals 15 residues. The CDR3 loop reads CASTPLAGGYNEQFF. CDR3 bases: TGTGCCAGTACCCCCCTAGCGGGAGGCTACAATGAGCAGTTCTTC.

The chain combines TRBV3-1 (or the pseudogene TRBV3-2) with TRBJ1-4; TRBD1 matches at 8 bases. The CDR3 contains 14 residues. After removal of 7 bases from V and 8 bases from J, the junction contained 9 bases not matched to a gene. Germline CDR1 reads LGHDT; CDR2 reads YNNKEL (reference sequence). CDR3 in amino acids: CASTTGQDTEKLFF. CDR3 nucleotides: TGTGCCAGCACCACGGGACAGGATACCGAAAAACTGTTTTTT.

A single count supports this clone. This sequence joins TRBV10-1 and TRBJ2-1, with TRBD2 matching over 7 bases. This CDR3 has 15 residues. After removal of 0 bases from V and 5 bases from J, the junction contained 4 bases not matched to a gene. Looked up from germline, CDR1 is WNHNN and CDR2 is SYGVQD (reference sequence). CDR3 loop: CASSESGGSDNEQFF. The CDR3 DNA follows: TGCGCCAGCAGTGAGTCTGGCGGGAGCGACAATGAGCAGTTCTTC.

This chain links TRBV20-1 with TRBJ2-3; D gene unclear. V was clipped by 3 bases and J by 7 bases, with 14 bases between them. The CDR3 loop spans 13 amino acids. Germline CDR1 and CDR2: DFQATT and SNEGSKA (reference sequence). CDR3 bases: TGCAGTGCTAGTTGGGTAGCCCAATATACGCAGTATTTT. The encoded protein is CSASWVAQYTQYF.

This chain uses TRBV11-3 with TRBJ2-7; 10 bases match TRBD1. Germline V CDR1 and CDR2: SGHNT, YENEEA. The CDR3 has 14 residues. Trimming took 5 bases from V and 6 from J; bases not matched to a gene: 7. The DNA for the CDR3 is TGTGCCAGCAGCGGCCGGACAGGGGGGGGCGAGCAGTACTTC. This encodes CASSGRTGGGEQYF.

This chain links TRBV9 with TRBJ1-6; maybe TRBD1 (6 bases). V lost 0 bases to trimming and J lost 14 bases, with 15 bases between them. Germline V gene sequence: CDR1 SGDLS, CDR2 YYNGEE. This CDR3 is 14 amino acids long. CDR3 coding DNA: TGTGCCAGCAGCGTAGACCCCCACAGGGATACCCTCCACTTT. Protein product: CASSVDPHRDTLHF. The whole variable domain, filled in from reference TRBV9 and TRBJ1-6, reads DSGVTQTPKHLITATGQRVTLRCSPRSGDLSVYWYQQSLDQGLQFLIQYYNGEERAKGNILERFSAQQFPDLHSELNLSSLELGDSALYFCASSVDPHRDTLHFGNGTRLTVT.

The chain couples TRBV28 to TRBJ1-1; D is perhaps TRBD1 (5 bases). The germline gives CDR1 MDHEN, CDR2 SYDVKM. Trimming took off 5 bases at V and 6 bases at J, with 19 bases between the two ends. This CDR3 contains 15 residues. The CDR3 bases are TGTGCCAGCAGTCCTCCGTGGGGGGGTAGGGCTGAAGCTTTCTTT. Residues: CASSPPWGGRAEAFF.

V is TRBV19 and J is TRBJ1-3; tentative D call: TRBD1 (6 bases). This CDR3 spans 14 amino acids. V was shortened by 4 bases and J by 2 bases, with 9 bases between the two germline ends. Looked up from germline, CDR1 is LNHDA and CDR2 is SQIVND (reference sequence). CDR3 amino acids: CASSTGGPGNTIYF. The DNA of the CDR3 is TGTGCCAGTAGTACGGGGGGGCCTGGAAACACCATATATTTT.

Only one count was recorded for this clone. The chain has TRBV5-4 and TRBJ1-1; TRBD1 agrees at 10 bases. The V segment lost 2 bases and the J segment 9 bases; nucleotides outside the gene matches: 10. Germline lookup yields CDR1 SGHNT and CDR2 YYREEE (reference sequence). This CDR3 is built from 15 residues. The CDR3, as DNA: TGTGCCAGCAGCTTCGGGCGGGACAGGGGAGGAAAAGCTTTCTTT. Translating it yields CASSFGRDRGGKAFF.

The chain carries TRBV28 and TRBJ2-1, with D possibly TRBD2 on 6 matching bases. The CDR3 spans 14 residues. Looked up from germline, CDR1 is MDHEN and CDR2 is SYDVKM. Trimming took 5 bases from V and 4 from J, leaving 12 bases between them. The CDR3 protein is CASSAGRGYNEQFF. CDR3 coding DNA: TGTGCCAGCAGTGCGGGACGGGGGTACAATGAGCAGTTCTTC.

V is TRBV5-6 and J is TRBJ1-2, with a weak D call TRBD1 (6 bases). The CDR3 totals 15 residues. Germline-derived CDR1 and CDR2 are SGHDT and YYEEEE. The V gene lost 4 bases and the J gene lost 4 bases, with 17 bases spanning the gap. CDR3 in DNA: TGTGCCAGCAGCCGCCCGAACAGGGCTGTCTATGGCTACACCTTC. This codes for CASSRPNRAVYGYTF.

This chain joins TRBV10-3 and TRBJ2-3, with 7 bases that match TRBD2. Germline V gene lookup returns CDR1 ENHRY and CDR2 SYGVKD. This CDR3 contains 14 residues. The V segment lost 6 bases and the J segment 0 bases; nucleotides outside the gene matches: 3. This CDR3 is CAISDSGSTDTQYF. In DNA, the CDR3 is TGTGCCATCAGCGATAGCGGGAGCACAGATACGCAGTATTTT.

The gene calls are TRBV25-1 and TRBJ2-1, with 12 bases matching TRBD2. Unmatched junction bases numbered 6, after V lost 2 bases and J lost 4 bases. Germline assignment: CDR1 MGHDK and CDR2 SYGVNS. CDR3 length: 17 amino acids. Written as DNA, the CDR3 is TGTGCCAGCAGTGAAGCCGGGACTAGCGGGTATTACAATGAGCAGTTCTTC. This encodes CASSEAGTSGYYNEQFF.

The chain uses TRBV6-2 or TRBV6-3 and TRBJ1-1; D is possibly TRBD1 (6 bases). The CDR3 spans 16 residues. V was clipped by 2 bases and J by 0 bases, with 13 bases between them. CDR1 is MNHEY, CDR2 SVGEGT, per germline. The CDR3 sequence is CASSYEVGGLNTEAFF. The CDR3 DNA reads as TGTGCCAGCAGTTACGAGGTGGGGGGGCTGAACACTGAAGCTTTCTTT.

The chain recombines TRBV9 with TRBJ1-1; 9 bases match TRBD1. Trimming took 0 bases from V and 5 from J; bases not matched to a gene: 2. The CDR3 has 14 residues. Germline values: CDR1 SGDLS, CDR2 YYNGEE. CDR3 sequence (DNA): TGTGCCAGCAGCGTAGGGACAGGGGAAACTGAAGCTTTCTTT. Translated: CASSVGTGETEAFF. Variable domain in full (rest from reference TRBV9 and TRBJ1-1): DSGVTQTPKHLITATGQRVTLRCSPRSGDLSVYWYQQSLDQGLQFLIQYYNGEERAKGNILERFSAQQFPDLHSELNLSSLELGDSALYFCASSVGTGETEAFFGQGTRLTVV.

The table lists this clone with a count of one. The V call is TRBV6-6, the J call TRBJ1-5; 9 nucleotides line up with TRBD1. The J segment lost 7 bases and the V segment lost 5 bases, leaving 9 bases of the junction unmatched. There are 15 residues in the CDR3. Germline CDR1 reads MNHNY; CDR2 reads SVGAGI (reference sequence). The CDR3 loop is CASSDPDRGGQPQHF. The DNA for the CDR3 is TGTGCCAGCAGTGACCCGGACAGGGGCGGGCAGCCCCAGCATTTT.

The chain links TRBV19 to TRBJ1-5, with 9 nucleotides matching TRBD1. Germline V lookup: CDR1 LNHDA, CDR2 SQIVND (reference sequence). The V and J ends lost 7 bases and 1 base, in that order; junction bases with no gene match: 5. CDR3 size: 15 residues. CDR3 DNA sequence: TGTGCCAGTACCAGGGACAGGGCAAGCAATCAGCCCCAGCATTTT. As protein: CASTRDRASNQPQHF.

The chain links TRBV7-8 to TRBJ1-1; 8 bases align to TRBD1. CDR3 length equals 15 residues. Per germline, CDR1 SGHVS and CDR2 FQNEAQ. V lost 5 bases, J lost 4 bases, and 9 bases stayed unmatched. In DNA form, the CDR3 reads TGTGCCAGCAGCCCCCGGCAGGGGGCGTTCACTGAAGCTTTCTTT. Protein: CASSPRQGAFTEAFF.

V is TRBV5-1 and J is TRBJ2-7; 9 bases agree with TRBD1. The ends lost 4 bases at V and 2 bases at J; junction bases unmatched: 7. Germline-derived CDR1 and CDR2 are SGHRS and YFSETQ. This CDR3 region has 15 residues. The DNA of the CDR3 is TGCGCCAGCAGCCCCGGGACAGGGTCGCCCTACGAGCAGTACTTC. It is translated as CASSPGTGSPYEQYF.

The V call is TRBV3-1 (or the pseudogene TRBV3-2), the J call TRBJ2-7, with 7 bases that match TRBD1. CDR1 and CDR2 from the germline V gene are LGHDT and YNNKEL (reference sequence). V trimming: 0 bases; J trimming: 1 base; junction bases outside the gene matches: 3. The CDR3 is 15 amino acids. This CDR3 reads CASSQDGGQSYEQYF. DNA for the CDR3: TGTGCCAGCAGCCAAGATGGGGGACAGTCCTACGAGCAGTACTTC.

The V call is TRBV19, the J call TRBJ1-1; D is perhaps TRBD1 (5 bases). Germline lookup yields CDR1 LNHDA and CDR2 SQIVND (reference sequence). The length of the CDR3 is 16 residues. The germline V and J ends were trimmed by 3 bases and 5 bases, with 19 bases remaining between them. The CDR3 nucleotides read TGTGCCAGTAGTATCGACGATTCGGGGGTGGGAACTGAAGCTTTCTTT. This sequence encodes CASSIDDSGVGTEAFF.

This chain uses TRBV7-2 with TRBJ2-7; possibly TRBD2 for D (7 bases). The V end was cut by 7 bases, the J end by 2 bases, with 15 bases between. Germline V gives CDR1 SGHTA, CDR2 FQGNSA. The CDR3 spans 14 residues. Here the CDR3 DNA reads TGTGCCAGCACCCCAAGGGGGGGAACCTACGAGCAGTACTTC. Translated, it gives CASTPRGGTYEQYF.

The chain joins TRBV29-1 to TRBJ1-1; 11 nucleotides agree with TRBD1. Trimming took 5 bases from V and 11 from J; bases not matched to a gene: 10. The CDR3 has 13 amino acids. Germline V lookup: CDR1 SQVTM, CDR2 ANQGSEA. The CDR3 sequence is CSVSVAGQGDAFF. For the CDR3, the DNA is TGCAGCGTTTCCGTCGCGGGACAGGGGGACGCTTTCTTT.

The chain employs TRBV6-5 and TRBJ1-5; 7 nucleotides line up with TRBD1. Germline V gene lookup returns CDR1 MNHEY and CDR2 SVGAGI. This CDR3 has 14 residues. J lost 4 bases, V lost 6 bases, and 6 bases had no gene match. CDR3 nucleotide sequence: TGTGCCAGCAGGAGACAGGGTGGAAATCAGCCCCAGCATTTT. Translation: CASRRQGGNQPQHF.

The rearrangement joins TRBV10-3 to TRBJ1-5; D might be TRBD1 (5 bases). The CDR3 length is 15 residues. V lost 3 bases and J 8 bases, leaving 17 bases between the germline ends. Germline V CDR1 and CDR2: ENHRY, SYGVKD. In nucleotides, the CDR3 is TGTGCCATCAGTGACCCGGACACCACTCGGGAGCCCCAGCATTTT. Translating gives CAISDPDTTREPQHF.

V is TRBV25-1 and J is TRBJ1-1; D gene uncertain. The CDR3 length is 11 residues. Germline CDR1 is MGHDK and CDR2 is SYGVNS. The germline V and J ends were trimmed by 7 bases and 5 bases, with 8 bases remaining between them. The CDR3 spells CASTPLTEAFF. As DNA, the CDR3 is TGTGCCAGCACCCCCCTTACTGAAGCTTTCTTT. Drawing the rest from reference TRBV25-1 and TRBJ1-1, the complete variable domain is EADIYQTPRYLVIGTGKKITLECSQTMGHDKMYWYQQDPGMELHLIHYSYGVNSTEKGDLSSESTVSRIRTEHFPLTLESARPSHTSQYLCASTPLTEAFFGQGTRLTVV.

Written as DNA, the CDR3 is TGCAGCGTTGGCCGGACTAGCGGGTGGCAAGAGACCCAGTACTTC. Translating gives CSVGRTSGWQETQYF. The chain couples TRBV29-1 to TRBJ2-5; 11 positions agree with TRBD2. The CDR3 has 15 residues. Trimming took 4 bases from V and 2 from J; bases not matched to a gene: 6. CDR1 and CDR2 (germline): SQVTM, ANQGSEA.

The chain carries TRBV6-5 and TRBJ2-7; no clear D gene. Trimming removed 6 bases at V and 2 bases at J, with 11 bases between. The CDR3 runs 13 residues. CDR1 is MNHEY, CDR2 SVGAGI, per germline. CDR3 sequence (DNA): TGTGCCAGCAGGAGCTGGGCCACCTACGAGCAGTACTTC. This encodes CASRSWATYEQYF.

The genes are TRBV7-9 and TRBJ2-1; 16 bases match TRBD2. CDR1 and CDR2 from the germline V gene are SEHNR and FQNEAQ (reference sequence). The CDR3 is 17 residues long. V shed 5 bases and J 8 bases; nucleotides not matched to a gene: 9. CDR3 DNA: TGTGCCAGCAGCAAGGGGGGACTAGCGGGAGGGTTCGATGAGCAGTTCTTC. It is translated as CASSKGGLAGGFDEQFF.